These T cell receptor beta chains were read from a single sample in a study of control samples from healthy donors and cancer patients. TCRdb keeps only in-frame clones here, not all; method: immunoSEQ multiplex PCR. The sample records over 30,000 clones, roughly nine tenths being singletons. The specimen sequenced was PBMCs. The receptors stem from a woman aged 40 to 50 with lung cancer. The CDR3 runs from the conserved cysteine through the conserved F or W. A D gene is named only where the DNA matches it firmly. Size is omitted from some rows. Given values are once, few, many or a class for expanded clones.

few	TRBV28	NA	17	TRBJ1-5	TGTGCCAGCAGTTTAATCGAATATAGGTTGAGCAATCAGCCCCAGCATTTT	CASSLIEYRLSNQPQHF
NA	TRBV5-1	NA	14	TRBJ2-1	TGCGCCAGCAGCTTGGGGGTCGGATACAATGAGCAGTTCTTC	CASSLGVGYNEQFF
NA	TRBV30	TRBD2	15	TRBJ2-1	TGTGCCTGGAAGGGACTAGCGGGGCTTTACAATGAGCAGTTCTTC	CAWKGLAGLYNEQFF
NA	TRBV9	NA	16	TRBJ1-6	TGTGCCAGCAGCGTAGCACAGGCCCCGACGGATTCACCCCTCCACTTT	CASSVAQAPTDSPLHF
NA	TRBV4-2	NA	15	TRBJ2-7	TGTGCCAGCAGCCAAGATCCTAGCCGGGCCGGCGAGCAGTACTTC	CASSQDPSRAGEQYF
NA	TRBV11-2	TRBD1	15	TRBJ2-7	TGTGCCAGCAGCCTCACAGGGGGACCACTCTACGAGCAGTACTTC	CASSLTGGPLYEQYF
NA	TRBV7-6	NA	15	TRBJ2-5	TGTGCCAGCAGCTTAGGGTGGACAGGAGGGGAGACCCAGTACTTC	CASSLGWTGGETQYF
NA	TRBV11-3	NA	12	TRBJ1-1	TGTGCCAGCAGCCCCCGAAACACTGAAGCTTTCTTT	CASSPRNTEAFF
once	TRBV27	NA	12	TRBJ2-2	TGTGCCAGCAGTTTAACCACCGGGGAGCTGTTTTTT	CASSLTTGELFF
NA	TRBV6-5	TRBD2	14	TRBJ2-1	TGTGCCAGCAGTTACGCTAGCGGGGGGGCCTACCAGTTCTTC	CASSYASGGAYQFF
NA	TRBV3-1/TRBV3-2	NA	13	TRBJ1-2	TGTGCCAGCAGCCAAGGGCCCAGGGATGGCTACACCTTC	CASSQGPRDGYTF
NA	TRBV25-1	TRBD1	15	TRBJ2-2	TGTGCCAGCAGCTCCGGGACAGTGAACACCGGGGAGCTGTTTTTT	CASSSGTVNTGELFF
NA	TRBV19	TRBD1	17	TRBJ1-6	TGTGCCAGTAGTCTCACCACTGGGGGGACAGGGTGGTCACCCCTCCACTTT	CASSLTTGGTGWSPLHF
NA	TRBV6-1	NA	14	TRBJ1-2	TGTGCCAGCAGTGAAGGGGCCAGGGTCGGTGGCTACACCTTC	CASSEGARVGGYTF
NA	TRBV19	TRBD1	14	TRBJ1-3	TGTGCCAGTAGCAACTCCGGGACAGGGAACACCATATATTTT	CASSNSGTGNTIYF
few	TRBV29-1	NA	13	TRBJ1-1	TGCAGCGTGGAGAGCTCGGGGGGCACTGAAGCTTTCTTT	CSVESSGGTEAFF
NA	TRBV10-1	TRBD1	14	TRBJ1-2	TGCGCCAGGAGCCCCGGACAGGGCGGATATGGCTACACCTTC	CARSPGQGGYGYTF
NA	TRBV11-2	NA	14	TRBJ2-7	TGTGCCAGCAGCTTAGACGGACGCTCCTACGAGCAGTACTTC	CASSLDGRSYEQYF
NA	TRBV6-1	TRBD1	14	TRBJ2-7	TGTGCCAGCAGTGAAGCGACAGGGATTGACGAGCAGTACTTC	CASSEATGIDEQYF
NA	TRBV11-2	NA	15	TRBJ1-1	TGTGCCAGCAGCTGGGGGAACGGGGGAGGAACTGAAGCTTTCTTT	CASSWGNGGGTEAFF
NA	TRBV5-1	NA	13	TRBJ2-1	TGCGCCAGCACGCTAACAGGGGGGGTTGAGCAGTTCTTC	CASTLTGGVEQFF
NA	TRBV4-3	NA	15	TRBJ1-4	TGCGCCAGCAGTCGCCAGAGTGGACGCGCGGAAAAACTGTTTTTT	CASSRQSGRAEKLFF